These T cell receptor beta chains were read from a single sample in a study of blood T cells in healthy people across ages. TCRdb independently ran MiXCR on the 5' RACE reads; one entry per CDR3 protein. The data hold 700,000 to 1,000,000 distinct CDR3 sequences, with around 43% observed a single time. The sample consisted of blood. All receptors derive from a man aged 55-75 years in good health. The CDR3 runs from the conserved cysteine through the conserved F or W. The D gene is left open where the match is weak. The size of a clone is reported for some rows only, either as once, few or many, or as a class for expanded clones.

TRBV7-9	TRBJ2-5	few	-	TGTGCCAGCAGCGGAGGGGGGGCAGGTCAAGAGACCCAGTACTTC	CASSGGGAGQETQYF
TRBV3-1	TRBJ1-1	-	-	TGTGCCAGCAGCCCGGTGGTGAACACTGAAGCTTTCTTT	CASSPVVNTEAFF
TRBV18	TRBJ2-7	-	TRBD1	TGTGCCAGCTCAGCCACCTCGGGACAGGGGGACTACGAGCAGTACTTC	CASSATSGQGDYEQYF
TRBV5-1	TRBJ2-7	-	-	TGCGCCAGCAGCTTCAAGATTCCTGGGGGCACCGAGCAGTACTTC	CASSFKIPGGTEQYF
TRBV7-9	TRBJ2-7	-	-	TGTGCCAGCAGCTCTCTGGACACCAACCCCTACGAGCAGTACTTC	CASSSLDTNPYEQYF
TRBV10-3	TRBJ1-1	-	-	TGTGCCATCAGTGAGTCAGGGGGAAGGACTGAAGCTTTCTTT	CAISESGGRTEAFF
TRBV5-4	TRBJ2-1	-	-	TGTGCCAGCAGCTTGGATGGGAGCAACAATGAGCAGTTCTTC	CASSLDGSNNEQFF
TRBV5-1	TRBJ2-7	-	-	TGCGCCAGCAGAGCGGACAGTCCCTACGAGCAGTACTTC	CASRADSPYEQYF
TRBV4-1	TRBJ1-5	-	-	TGCGCCAGCAGCCATGGATCCTTTAATCAGCCCCAGCATTTT	CASSHGSFNQPQHF
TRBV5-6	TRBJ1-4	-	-	TGTGCCAGCAGCCGGGTCTCGATTGAAAAACTGTTTTTT	CASSRVSIEKLFF
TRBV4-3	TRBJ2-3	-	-	TGCGCCAGCAGCCAAGAGGACGGGGGTACGCAGTATTTT	CASSQEDGGTQYF
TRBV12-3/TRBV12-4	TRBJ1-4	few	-	TGTGCCAGCAAACTAACAGGGTTGGATAATGAAAAACTGTTTTTT	CASKLTGLDNEKLFF
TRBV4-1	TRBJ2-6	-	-	TGCGCCAGCAGCCAAGAATTCAGCTCTGGGGCCAACGTCCTGACTTTC	CASSQEFSSGANVLTF
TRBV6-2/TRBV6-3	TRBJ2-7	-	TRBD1	TGTGCCAGCAGTCTATTCTCAGGGGGCGCCCCCTACGAGCAGTACTTC	CASSLFSGGAPYEQYF
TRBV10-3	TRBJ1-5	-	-	TGTGCCATCAGTGAGTCGGGGACCGGGACGGAAAATTATAGCAATCAGCCCCAGCATTTT	CAISESGTGTENYSNQPQHF
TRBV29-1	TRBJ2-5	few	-	TGCAGCGTTGTTTCGGGGAGTGGGAAAGAGACCCAGTACTTC	CSVVSGSGKETQYF
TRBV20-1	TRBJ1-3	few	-	TGCAGTGCTAGAGATCTGGGCAGGGAAGGCTCTGGAAACACCATATATTTT	CSARDLGREGSGNTIYF
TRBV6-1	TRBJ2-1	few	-	TGTGCCAGCTGGGGGCTTTTAGATGAGCAGTTCTTC	CASWGLLDEQFF
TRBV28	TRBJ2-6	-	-	TGTGCCAGCAGTTTAAGGCTCTCTGGGGCCGACGTCCTGACTTTC	CASSLRLSGADVLTF
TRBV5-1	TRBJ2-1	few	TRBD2	TGCGCCAGCAGCCCCATGGGCGGGGGTTACAATGAGCAGTTCTTC	CASSPMGGGYNEQFF
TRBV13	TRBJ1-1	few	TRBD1	TGTGCCAGCAGCTTGAACAGGGGAAACACTGAAGCTTTCTTT	CASSLNRGNTEAFF
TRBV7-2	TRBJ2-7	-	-	TGTGCCAGCAGCTCGTGGGACGGATCCTACGAGCAGTACTTC	CASSSWDGSYEQYF
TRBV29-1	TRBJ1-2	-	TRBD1	TGCAGCATTGCCAACAGGGGAGGGGACTACACCTTC	CSIANRGGDYTF
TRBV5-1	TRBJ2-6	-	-	TGCGCCGGCAGCTTGGATCCGTGGGGGGCCAACGTCCTGACTTTC	CAGSLDPWGANVLTF